The rows below give T cell receptor beta chains drawn from one sample of a study of long-term antiretroviral therapy in people with HIV. The assay was immunoSEQ multiplex PCR, and TCRdb's table has in-frame clones only and misses some. The table records roughly 7,100 clones, 73% of them present only once. The source was unsorted PBMCs, collected 0.2 years after starting antiretroviral therapy. The receptors derive from a man in his forties with HIV. Each CDR3 is given with its conserved first and last residue. The D gene is left open where the match is weak. For some rows the clone size is stated as once, few or many, or as a class when expanded; others skip it.

TGTGCCAGCTCACCATCCTCGGGGAGGGCCTCTGGAAACACCATATATTTT | CASSPSSGRASGNTIYF | . | TRBV18 | 17 | TRBJ1-3 | .
TGTGCCAGCAGCTTACGCCCGGGGGCCTACGAGCAGTACTTC | CASSLRPGAYEQYF | . | TRBV9 | 14 | TRBJ2-7 | .
TGTGCCAGCGAACGGGGGGGAATCTACAATGAGCAGTTCTTC | CASERGGIYNEQFF | TRBD2 | TRBV9 | 14 | TRBJ2-1 | .
TGTGCCAGCAGCCGACAGGGGTTCTTTTACAATGAGCAGTTCTTC | CASSRQGFFYNEQFF | TRBD1 | TRBV5-6 | 15 | TRBJ2-1 | .
TGTGCCAGCAGTGAAGGGAGGGGCTCTAATGAAAAACTGTTTTTT | CASSEGRGSNEKLFF | . | TRBV6-1 | 15 | TRBJ1-4 | .
TGTGCCAGCAGCTTAGGAGGGGACGGGGGGGCCGGGAATGAGCAGTTCTTC | CASSLGGDGGAGNEQFF | TRBD2 | TRBV7-2 | 17 | TRBJ2-1 | few
TGTGCCAGCAGCGTACTTAGCGGGGGCACGAACACCGGGGAGCTGTTTTTT | CASSVLSGGTNTGELFF | TRBD2 | TRBV9 | 17 | TRBJ2-2 | .
TGTGCCAGCAGTTACGACAGGAACACTGAAGCTTTCTTT | CASSYDRNTEAFF | . | TRBV6-5 | 13 | TRBJ1-1 | .
TGTGCCAGTAGTATAACTAGCGGGGGGGCCTTGGATGAGCAGTTCTTC | CASSITSGGALDEQFF | TRBD2 | TRBV19 | 16 | TRBJ2-1 | few
TGTGCCAGCAGTCAGAACACTGAAGCTTTCTTT | CASSQNTEAFF | . | TRBV27 | 11 | TRBJ1-1 | few
TGCGCCAGCAGCTTGGAAGGGGTCGAGCAGTACTTC | CASSLEGVEQYF | . | TRBV5-1 | 12 | TRBJ2-7 | .
TGTGCCAGCAGCTCCCAGGGAGGCCTGAGCTCCTACAATGAGCAGTTCTTC | CASSSQGGLSSYNEQFF | . | TRBV7-7 | 17 | TRBJ2-1 | .
TGTGCCAGCAGCTTAGTAAGCGGGGGGGCGTGGGAGCAGTACTTC | CASSLVSGGAWEQYF | TRBD2 | TRBV7-9 | 15 | TRBJ2-5 | .
TGTGCCAGCAGTGAAGGAGCCCTCCGGCACTTC | CASSEGALRHF | . | TRBV6-1 | 11 | TRBJ2-7 | .
TGTGCCATCAGTGAGTCGGTAAAATCTTCGAACACTGAAGCTTTCTTT | CAISESVKSSNTEAFF | . | TRBV10-3 | 16 | TRBJ1-1 | .
TGTGCCTGGAGTCCTCGTTTGGGGGCGTTAACTGGCTATGGCTACACCTTC | CAWSPRLGALTGYGYTF | . | TRBV30 | 17 | TRBJ1-2 | .
TGTGCCTGGAGTGTATCGACGGGGGGCTACGAGCAGTACTTC | CAWSVSTGGYEQYF | TRBD2 | TRBV30 | 14 | TRBJ2-7 | .
TGTGCCAGCAGCTTAGGGGGTGCTAACTATGGCTACACCTTC | CASSLGGANYGYTF | . | TRBV7-9 | 14 | TRBJ1-2 | few
TGTGCCAGCACCCCCGTACTCTCTGGGAATGAGCAGTTCTTC | CASTPVLSGNEQFF | . | TRBV7-9 | 14 | TRBJ2-1 | .
TGTGCCAGCAGCTTAGCGGAAGCCTCCTCCTCCTACGAGCAGTACTTC | CASSLAEASSSYEQYF | . | TRBV7-8 | 16 | TRBJ2-7 | .
TGTGCCAGCAGTTACGTCGGAGGTCGGAACGAAAAACTGTTTTTT | CASSYVGGRNEKLFF | . | TRBV6-6 | 15 | TRBJ1-4 | .
TGTGCCAGCAGCTTACTCCGGAAGGGGCGTCACACTGAAGCTTTCTTT | CASSLLRKGRHTEAFF | . | TRBV7-3 | 16 | TRBJ1-1 | once
TGTGCCAGCAGTTTAACTTGGGGGGGTCACTACGAGCAGTACTTC | CASSLTWGGHYEQYF | TRBD2 | TRBV27 | 15 | TRBJ2-7 | .
TGCGCCAGCAGCTTGTCGCTAAACAGGGGGAACACCATATATTTT | CASSLSLNRGNTIYF | TRBD1 | TRBV5-1 | 15 | TRBJ1-3 | .
TGTGCCAGCAGTTTATCGATGGAAGTAGAAGGCTACACCTTC | CASSLSMEVEGYTF | . | TRBV27 | 14 | TRBJ1-2 | .
TGTGCCAGCAGTTTATCGTGGGGAGAACGTACCTACGAGCAGTACTTC | CASSLSWGERTYEQYF | . | TRBV27 | 16 | TRBJ2-7 | .